The T cell receptor beta chain under discussion was sequenced for a study of PD-1 blockade in classical Hodgkin lymphoma. With 4 bases removed from V and 1 base from J, the gap between germline ends came to 12 bases. This CDR3 has 14 residues. Germline V gene lookup returns CDR1 SGDLS and CDR2 YYNGEE. Relapse after autologous stem cell transplantation occurred in every patient, and brentuximab vedotin exposure varied. Study-level findings and limits: Exclusion was applied to patients who started nivolumab under 1 year after ASCT. Complete responders' diversity at baseline resembled that of newly diagnosed patients. CD4+ TCR diversity rose significantly by C4D1, and CD8+ TCR diversity did not. A reduction in baseline TCR diversity was reportedly seen in newly diagnosed patients relative to healthy donors.

On this clone itself: Its antigen remains unknown.

Here immunoSEQ multiplex PCR was the method, and the copy in TCRdb shows in-frame clones only, minus some. The table has about 110,000 clones, 80% to 90% seen once. This TCR derives from a human donor with classical Hodgkin lymphoma. Sequenced here: peripheral blood mononuclear cells (PBMCs), sampled before the second cycle of nivolumab. The chain uses TRBV9 and TRBJ2-7; D perhaps matches TRBD2 (6 bases). CDR3 residues: CASSSMEGSYEQYF. The CDR3 DNA sequence: TGTGCCAGCAGCTCAATGGAGGGGTCCTACGAGCAGTACTTC.